Below, one T cell receptor (beta chain) is given with its context. Ages ranged from roughly 18 to 100 years, with residence in about two dozen US areas. Clinical history reported by participants formed the basis on which cohorts were assigned. Libraries were prepared by immunoSEQ multiplex PCR; TCRdb keeps only in-frame clonotypes and omits some of them. The table shows roughly 180,000 clones, with about 83% occurring only once. The record originates from a study of blood T cell repertoires in COVID-19. About the research overall: Whether acute or convalescent, the COVID-19 samples came from the United States, Italy and Spain.

V lost 6 bases and J 3 bases, leaving 12 bases between the germline ends. This CDR3 has 12 amino acids. The germline gives CDR1 SQVTM, CDR2 ANQGSEA. V and J are TRBV29-1 and TRBJ2-7; perhaps TRBD1 as D (5 bases). This sequence originates from a woman aged 45-60 years in a cohort exposed to, infected with or recovered from COVID-19 (not recorded which). The source material was PBMCs or T cells enriched from blood (not recorded which). CDR3 sequence reads: CSVQTDSYEQYF. CDR3 bases: TGCAGCGTACAAACTGACAGCTACGAGCAGTACTTC.